The following is a T cell receptor beta chain sequence with its context. Its specificity is not known. The sample comes from a study of blood T cells in healthy people across ages. Findings and limits, study-wide: Per-million-T-cell TCR beta diversity fell roughly linearly with age.

A second PCR of about 6 to 12 cycles used a sample-barcoded 5' primer and a J-beta primer mix. TCRdb reprocessed the 5' RACE reads with MiXCR, giving one entry per CDR3 protein. The sample has about 1.1 million distinct CDR3 sequences, about two fifths seen once. The CDR3 is 13 amino acids. V lost 4 bases and J 1 base, leaving 7 bases between the germline ends. The germline V gene encodes CDR1 SGHTA and CDR2 FQGNSA. The authors isolated at least 7 million PBMCs per sample. Total RNA amounts of at least 6 micrograms were extracted per sample. Sequenced: blood. The sequence was collected from a man younger than 35 in good health. The chain has TRBV7-2 and TRBJ1-1; D is ambiguous. CDR3 sequence reads: CASSSVRNTEAFF. DNA for the CDR3: TGTGCCAGCAGCTCGGTCCGGAACACTGAAGCTTTCTTT. Supplemented by reference TRBV7-2 and TRBJ1-1, the full variable domain reads GAGVSQSPSNKVTEKGKDVELRCDPISGHTALYWYRQSLGQGLEFLIYFQGNSAPDKSGLPSDRFSAERTGGSVSTLTIQRTQQEDSAVYLCASSSVRNTEAFFGQGTRLTVV.